The 28 T cell receptor beta chains in this list originate from one sample, sequenced in a study of blood T cell repertoires in COVID-19. Clones were read by immunoSEQ multiplex PCR, and TCRdb kept only the in-frame ones, dropping some. The data contain fewer than 250,000 clones, roughly 90% of them singletons. Source material: PBMCs or T cells enriched from blood (not recorded which). Receptors were obtained from a woman aged 25 to 39 with acute COVID-19.

The rearrangement joins TRBV19 to TRBJ2-7, with 13 bases aligning to TRBD2. CDR1 is LNHDA, CDR2 SQIVND, per germline (reference sequence). The ends lost 6 bases at V and 0 bases at J; junction bases unmatched: 5. The CDR3 totals 16 residues. CDR3 coding DNA: TGTGCCAGTAGACCGGGACTAGCGGGGAACTCCTACGAGCAGTACTTC. Protein: CASRPGLAGNSYEQYF.

CDR3 loop: CASSQAGRTGADTEAFF. CDR3 DNA sequence: TGTGCCAGCAGCCAAGCCGGCCGAACAGGGGCGGACACTGAAGCTTTCTTT. The V call is TRBV3-1 (or the pseudogene TRBV3-2), the J call TRBJ1-1; 7 bases map to TRBD1. In germline, CDR1 is LGHDT, CDR2 YNNKEL (reference sequence). The CDR3 is made up of 17 amino acids. V was pared by 1 base and J by 3 bases, with 11 bases of the junction left unmatched.

In DNA, the CDR3 is TGTGCCAGCAGCTCCCGGACAGGGAACACCGGGGAGCTGTTTTTT. Protein product: CASSSRTGNTGELFF. The chain joins TRBV11-3 to TRBJ2-2; the match to TRBD1 covers 7 bases. The CDR3 spans 15 residues. The V and J ends lost 4 bases and 1 base, in that order; junction bases with no gene match: 3. Germline V gives CDR1 SGHNT, CDR2 YENEEA.

V and J are TRBV6-5 and TRBJ1-6; D is perhaps TRBD1 (6 bases). This CDR3 comprises 16 residues. Germline V gene sequence: CDR1 MNHEY, CDR2 SVGAGI. Trimming took 0 bases from V and 7 from J, leaving 13 bases between them. The CDR3 spells CASSYSTGGRNSPLHF. In DNA form, the CDR3 reads TGTGCCAGCAGTTACTCTACCGGGGGGCGGAATTCACCCCTCCACTTT.

The chain is built from TRBV10-3 and TRBJ1-3, with D maybe TRBD1 (6 bases). Trimming pared 6 bases from V and 0 bases from J, leaving 9 bases between. This CDR3 is built from 14 residues. CDR1 ENHRY and CDR2 SYGVKD come from the germline V gene. The CDR3, as DNA: TGTGCCATCAGCCGGGACAACTCTGGAAACACCATATATTTT. Protein: CAISRDNSGNTIYF.

The chain recombines TRBV6-5 with TRBJ1-3, with D perhaps TRBD1 (6 bases). Trimming removed 0 bases at V and 2 bases at J, with 11 bases between. Germline V gives CDR1 MNHEY, CDR2 SVGAGI. This CDR3 region has 16 residues. This CDR3 reads CASSYSRGLPGNTIYF. Written as DNA, the CDR3 is TGTGCCAGCAGTTACTCCAGGGGCCTCCCTGGAAACACCATATATTTT.

The chain couples TRBV6-5 to TRBJ1-2; 7 bases are a match to TRBD1. The V and J ends lost 8 bases and 2 bases, in that order; junction bases with no gene match: 2. The CDR3 covers 12 residues. Looked up from germline, CDR1 is MNHEY and CDR2 is SVGAGI. The CDR3, as DNA: TGTGCCAGCTGGGGACAGAACTATGGCTACACCTTC. Its protein product is CASWGQNYGYTF.

V and J are TRBV19 and TRBJ1-6; D remains ambiguous. There are 19 residues in the CDR3. Germline loops: CDR1 LNHDA, CDR2 SQIVND (reference sequence). V was cut by 3 bases and J by 3 bases, with 21 bases left in between. The CDR3 loop reads CASSIYLAGSSFYNSPLHF. The CDR3 nucleotides read TGTGCCAGTAGTATTTATCTGGCAGGCTCGTCCTTCTATAATTCACCCCTCCACTTT.

This clone came up a few times. The chain links TRBV7-8 to TRBJ1-1, with D unresolved. V lost 5 bases, J lost 7 bases, and 14 bases lay in between. The germline CDR1 and CDR2 sequences are SGHVS and FQNEAQ. The CDR3 has 13 amino acids. The CDR3 coding sequence is TGTGCCAGCAGCCCCGTAGGACGGGATGAAGCTTTCTTT. Amino acids: CASSPVGRDEAFF.

The chain combines TRBV19 with TRBJ2-1; maybe TRBD2 (6 bases). Germline values: CDR1 LNHDA, CDR2 SQIVND (reference sequence). V lost 6 bases, J lost 3 bases, and 15 bases lay in between. This CDR3 has 15 residues. CDR3: CASSPSGELYNEQFF. The DNA of the CDR3 is TGTGCCAGTAGCCCGTCGGGAGAACTCTACAATGAGCAGTTCTTC.

V gene TRBV3-1 (or the pseudogene TRBV3-2) combines with J gene TRBJ2-7, with 7 positions matching TRBD1. V shed 2 bases and J 0 bases; nucleotides not matched to a gene: 1. From germline, CDR1 is LGHDT and CDR2 YNNKEL (reference sequence). This CDR3 spans 14 amino acids. The CDR3 DNA reads TGTGCCAGCAGCCAAAACAGGGGCTCCTACGAGCAGTACTTC. This sequence encodes CASSQNRGSYEQYF.

The gene calls are TRBV21-1 and TRBJ1-3; the D call TRBD1 from the table was never checked on the DNA. TRBV21-1 is classified as a pseudogene. The CDR3 has 14 residues. CDR3 residues: CASSKRTVGNTIYF. The DNA for the CDR3 is TGTGCCAGCAGCAAACGGACAGTCGGAAACACCATATATTTT.

J is TRBJ1-1 and V is TRBV19, with no clear D. The CDR3 contains 15 residues. Trimming pared 1 base from V and 0 bases from J, leaving 9 bases between. Germline V CDR1 and CDR2: LNHDA, SQIVND (reference sequence). The CDR3 DNA reads TGTGCCAGTAGTATAGCTCCCCGAGTGAACACTGAAGCTTTCTTT. Translated: CASSIAPRVNTEAFF.

The table lists this clone with a few counts. The chain joins TRBV5-4 to TRBJ1-2, with 7 nucleotides matching TRBD1. The CDR3 covers 15 residues. CDR1 and CDR2 from the germline V gene are SGHNT and YYREEE (reference sequence). Losses at the gene ends were 4 bases for V and 0 bases for J; bases not matched to a gene: 6. CDR3 coding DNA: TGTGCCAGCAGCGTACAGGGGAGGACTAACTATGGCTACACCTTC. Its protein product is CASSVQGRTNYGYTF.

The rearrangement joins TRBV6-5 to TRBJ1-5, with 10 positions matching TRBD1. V shed 2 bases, J shed 9 bases, and the junction held 10 bases outside the gene matches. Germline assignment: CDR1 MNHEY and CDR2 SVGAGI. The CDR3 sequence is 16 residues long. Here the CDR3 reads CASSYVRDRGWSPQHF. The CDR3 nucleotides read TGTGCCAGCAGTTACGTCCGGGACAGGGGATGGTCGCCCCAGCATTTT.

This clone was found a few times. V gene TRBV18 combines with J gene TRBJ1-6; D unresolved. CDR3 length: 19 amino acids. CDR1 KGHSH and CDR2 LQKENI come from the germline V gene. Trimming took off 5 bases at V and 0 bases at J, with 20 bases between the two ends. CDR3 in amino acids: CASSLRKGAMSSYNSPLHF. DNA of the CDR3: TGTGCCAGCTCATTAAGGAAGGGAGCTATGAGCTCCTATAATTCACCCCTCCACTTT.

This clone was picked up one time. V is TRBV4-1 and J is TRBJ1-2; TRBD1 agrees at 9 bases. The CDR3 has 18 residues. Germline V gene data show CDR1 as MGHRA and CDR2 as YSYEKL. J gave up 0 bases and V 2 bases, and 10 bases lay outside the gene matches. The CDR3 nucleotides read TGCGCCAGCAGCCAACTCGGACAGGGGACCCGCACTAACTATGGCTACACCTTC. Amino acid sequence: CASSQLGQGTRTNYGYTF.

The gene calls are TRBV11-2 and TRBJ1-4, with a weak D call TRBD1 (6 bases). The V gene's germline CDR1 is SGHAT and CDR2 FQNNGV. Trimming took off 7 bases at V and 5 bases at J, with 8 bases between the two ends. This CDR3 comprises 12 residues. The chain's CDR3 is CASIGGNEKLFF. CDR3 nucleotide sequence: TGTGCCAGCATAGGGGGAAATGAAAAACTGTTTTTT.

The rearrangement uses TRBV2 and TRBJ1-6, with D tentatively TRBD1 (6 bases). CDR3 length: 15 amino acids. Trimming stripped 2 bases from V and 8 bases from J, with 13 bases between. The germline V gene encodes CDR1 SNHLY and CDR2 FYNNEI. The CDR3 sequence is CASSEWGGRDSPLHF. The CDR3 region has the DNA TGTGCCAGCAGTGAATGGGGGGGCAGGGATTCACCCCTCCACTTT.

The V and J genes are TRBV10-3 and TRBJ1-1; D gene unclear. CDR3 size: 11 residues. Germline V gene data show CDR1 as ENHRY and CDR2 as SYGVKD. V gave up 5 bases and J gave up 10 bases, with 11 bases separating them. The CDR3 DNA reads TGTGCCATCAGTCGCGGGGAGAGAGCTTTCTTT. It translates to CAISRGERAFF.

In the case of this clone: At the DNA level, this CDR3 is encoded by other sequences in the same sample as well. The chain carries TRBV7-2 and TRBJ1-5; the D gene is possibly TRBD1 (5 bases). The V and J ends lost 1 base and 4 bases respectively, with 8 bases between them. Germline assignment: CDR1 SGHTA and CDR2 FQGNSA. The CDR3 consists of 14 residues. The CDR3 is CASSLDRGNQPQHF. CDR3 nucleotides: TGTGCCAGCAGCTTAGATCGGGGGAATCAGCCCCAGCATTTT.

The chain couples TRBV7-9 to TRBJ2-7, with 9 bases fitting TRBD1. The CDR3 covers 16 residues. From germline, CDR1 is SEHNR and CDR2 FQNEAQ (reference sequence). V lost 5 bases to trimming and J lost 3 bases; unmatched junction nucleotides: 11. The CDR3 reads CASSRGQGGYDYEQYF. In nucleotides, the CDR3 is TGTGCCAGCAGCAGGGGACAGGGAGGATATGACTACGAGCAGTACTTC.

The rearrangement links TRBV2 to TRBJ1-1, with 11 bases fitting TRBD1. Germline lookup yields CDR1 SNHLY and CDR2 FYNNEI. With V trimmed by 4 bases and J by 5 bases, 0 bases remained unmatched. The length of the CDR3 is 13 residues. The CDR3 reads CASSGDRGTEAFF. DNA for the CDR3: TGTGCCAGCAGTGGGGACAGGGGGACTGAAGCTTTCTTT.

The V and J genes are TRBV18 and TRBJ1-5, with 7 positions matching TRBD1. The germline CDR1 and CDR2 sequences are KGHSH and LQKENI. The V gene end was trimmed by 0 bases and the J gene end by 4 bases; junction bases not matched to a gene: 6. This CDR3 contains 16 residues. CDR3 bases: TGTGCCAGCTCACCACCTAACAGGGGAAGGAATCAGCCCCAGCATTTT. Translation gives CASSPPNRGRNQPQHF.

This chain uses TRBV19 with TRBJ2-1, with 7 bases matching TRBD2. Trimming cost V 5 bases and J 7 bases; bases outside gene matches: 8. The CDR3 totals 14 residues. Looked up from germline, CDR1 is LNHDA and CDR2 is SQIVND (reference sequence). The CDR3 is CASSPQRTSNEQFF. The CDR3 DNA reads TGTGCCAGTAGTCCGCAGAGGACTAGTAATGAGCAGTTCTTC.

This clone has just a few counts. V and J are TRBV23-1 and TRBJ1-5; a weak D match, TRBD1 (5 bases). TRBV23-1 is identified as an open reading frame with a role that is uncertain. Trimming left V 4 bases short and J 0 bases short, with 13 bases between. This CDR3 has 16 residues. The CDR3 DNA sequence: TGCGCCAGCAGTCTTCCCACAGGCCATAGCAATCAGCCCCAGCATTTT. Its protein is CASSLPTGHSNQPQHF.

The rearrangement links TRBV10-1 to TRBJ2-3, with D perhaps TRBD2 (5 bases). The CDR3 spans 14 residues. Between the trimmed V and J ends, which lost 2 bases and 2 bases, there was a span of 8 bases. Germline CDR1 WNHNN, CDR2 SYGVQD (reference sequence). CDR3 DNA sequence: TGCGCCAGCAGTGAGGAGGGTTTCACAGATACGCAGTATTTT. Translated, it gives CASSEEGFTDTQYF.

V usage is TRBV5-6 and J usage is TRBJ1-3; D perhaps matches TRBD1 (5 bases). The CDR3 is 16 residues long. The V and J ends lost 1 base and 4 bases respectively, with 15 bases between them. Germline CDR1 SGHDT, CDR2 YYEEEE. The CDR3 coding sequence is TGTGCCAGCAGCTTGATTCGCAGGGATACCGGAAACACCATATATTTT. Protein product: CASSLIRRDTGNTIYF.